This paragraph reports one T cell receptor (beta chain). What it recognizes is unknown. Sequencing used immunoSEQ multiplex PCR; TCRdb keeps in-frame clones, though not all of them. Of a few thousand clones in the sample, approximately 65% were seen once. The sample originates from a study of tumor-infiltrating lymphocytes in localized non-small cell lung cancer. About the study: From each patient, both tumor and uninvolved lung, non-adjacent to tumor, were sampled. Study-wide results and limits: Immunotypes IM1 and IM2 had similar TCR-derived T-cell fractions.

The germline gives CDR1 MGHRA, CDR2 YSYEKL. The junction had 8 bases not matched to a gene; V was cut back by 2 bases and J by 4 bases. The CDR3 spans 16 residues. The chain combines TRBV4-1 with TRBJ2-1, with TRBD2 matching over 7 bases. Sequencing was performed on uninvolved lung tissue not adjacent to the tumor. This TCR came from a human donor with non-small cell lung cancer. The CDR3 sequence: CASSQTGTTFYNEQFF. DNA for the CDR3: TGCGCCAGCAGCCAAACCGGGACTACATTTTACAATGAGCAGTTCTTC.